This entry describes one T cell receptor beta chain. The antigen is not known. The data belong to a study of cytomegalovirus exposure and HLA in healthy donors. Both 60 Vbeta primers and 13 Jbeta primers went into the PCR. In the original workflow: It was a later analysis that counted 75 million to 90 million unique TCR beta chains, of which around 11 million were shared. Sequenced by immunoSEQ multiplex PCR; TCRdb stores in-frame clones only, minus some. The V and J calls and the clone size are those of that table, but D and trimming were determined from the DNA. The table lists 200,000 to 250,000 clones, approximately 78% of them singletons. The germline CDR1 and CDR2 sequences are MDHEN and SYDVKM. The germline V and J ends were trimmed by 3 bases and 0 bases, with 8 bases remaining between them. CDR3 length: 14 amino acids. The study's findings and limits: The classifier was said to identify cytomegalovirus status with high specificity and sensitivity. Productive status was seen about 90% or about 30% of the time for most TCR beta V segments in an earlier analysis. A later analysis appeared to link common viral pathogens to several of the most significant clusters.

This sequence originates from a woman aged 40 to 50 in good health and CMV-seronegative. The sample was PBMCs. The J gene is TRBJ1-1, the V gene TRBV28; D is ambiguous. The CDR3 sequence: CASSLSNLNTEAFF. In DNA, the CDR3 is TGTGCCAGCAGTTTGAGTAACTTGAACACTGAAGCTTTCTTT. Using reference TRBV28 and TRBJ1-1 for the parts outside the CDR3, the full variable domain is DVKVTQSSRYLVKRTGEKVFLECVQDMDHENMFWYRQDPGLGLRLIYFSYDVKMKEKGDIPEGYSVSREKKERFSLILESASTNQTSMYLCASSLSNLNTEAFFGQGTRLTVV.